Below, one TCR beta chain is given with its context. The data derive from a study of human T cells and chemical hapten exposure. V lost 5 bases to trimming and J lost 8 bases, with 9 bases between them. Germline loops: CDR1 MNHEY, CDR2 SMNVEV (reference sequence). The CDR3 length is 12 residues. A single record per CDR3 protein comes from TCRdb applying MiXCR to the RACE reads. There are approximately 400,000 distinct CDR3 sequences in the sample; more than 4.5% occur only once, and about 2.2% lies in the top ten. Time point meaning: patch test 1, 2 weeks after DPC sensitization. The sample's treatment: therapeutic diphenylcyclopropenone sensitization with weekly scalp DPC.

The receptor comes from a woman aged 45-65 years with alopecia areata. Some clones in this sample may be carry-over from other donors' samples. V usage is TRBV27 and J usage is TRBJ2-2, with a weak D call TRBD1 (6 bases). This material consisted of whole blood, taken in connection with sensitization to the hapten diphenylcyclopropenone (DPC). CDR3 DNA: TGTGCCAGCAGTACCCAGGGGGGGGAGCTGTTTTTT. Its protein product is CASSTQGGELFF.